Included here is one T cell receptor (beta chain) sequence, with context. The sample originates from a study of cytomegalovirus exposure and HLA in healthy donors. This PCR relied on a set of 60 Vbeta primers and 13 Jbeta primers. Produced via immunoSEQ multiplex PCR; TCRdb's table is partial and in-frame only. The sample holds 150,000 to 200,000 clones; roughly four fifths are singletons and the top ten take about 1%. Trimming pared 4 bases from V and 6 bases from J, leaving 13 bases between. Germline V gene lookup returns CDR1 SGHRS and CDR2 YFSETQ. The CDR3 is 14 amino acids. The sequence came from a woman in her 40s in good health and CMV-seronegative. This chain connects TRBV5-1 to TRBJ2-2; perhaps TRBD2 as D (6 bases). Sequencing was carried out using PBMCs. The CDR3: CASSPRGEAGELFF. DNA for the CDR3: TGCGCCAGCAGCCCCCGAGGGGAGGCCGGGGAGCTGTTTTTT.